One sample yielded the 9 T cell receptor beta chains listed below, sequenced in a study of blood T cell repertoires in COVID-19. Profiling relied on immunoSEQ multiplex PCR, and the TCRdb table lists in-frame clones only, not all of them. This table has 65,000 to 95,000 clones, roughly 90% appearing once. The sample taken for sequencing was peripheral blood. The source of these receptors is a man aged 50-59 years with COVID-19, enrolled during active disease.

J is TRBJ1-4 and V is TRBV3-1 (or the pseudogene TRBV3-2); 7 bases agree with TRBD1. V lost 3 bases and J lost 8; bases outside the gene matches: 6. The CDR3 contains 14 residues. CDR1 and CDR2 (germline): LGHDT, YNNKEL (reference sequence). This CDR3 reads CASSHRTGKEKLFF. The CDR3 DNA reads as TGTGCCAGCAGCCACCGGACAGGAAAAGAAAAACTGTTTTTT.

The rearrangement uses TRBV7-2 and TRBJ1-3; D call uncertain. The germline gives CDR1 SGHTA, CDR2 FQGNSA. There are 14 residues in the CDR3. Between the trimmed V and J ends, which lost 0 bases and 0 bases, there was a span of 3 bases. In DNA, the CDR3 is TGTGCCAGCAGCTTAGCGGCCTCTGGAAACACCATATATTTT. It yields the protein CASSLAASGNTIYF.

J is TRBJ1-2 and V is TRBV5-5; D might be TRBD1 (5 bases). Germline CDR1 SGHKS, CDR2 YYEKEE (reference sequence). There are 15 residues in the CDR3. Trimming shortened V by 6 bases and J by 0 bases, and 15 bases separated the two germline ends. The CDR3 coding sequence is TGTGCCAGCACACCCACAGGCCGGGCTAACTATGGCTACACCTTC. Its translation: CASTPTGRANYGYTF.

The chain carries TRBV5-8 and TRBJ1-2; 8 nucleotides line up with TRBD1. V lost 0 bases and J lost 5; bases outside the gene matches: 3. CDR3 length: 14 amino acids. Germline CDR1 is SGHTS and CDR2 is YDEGEE. The CDR3 DNA is TGTGCCAGCAGCTTGGGGGACAGGATTTATGGCTACACCTTC. It translates to CASSLGDRIYGYTF.

This clone has only a few counts. The chain carries TRBV5-1 and TRBJ2-7; TRBD1 matches 12 bases. V shed 3 bases and J 5 bases; nucleotides not matched to a gene: 6. CDR3 size: 15 residues. Per the germline V gene, CDR1 is SGHRS and CDR2 is YFSETQ. CDR3 sequence (DNA): TGCGCCAGCAGCTGGGGACAGGGGGCATACCACGAGCAGTACTTC. Translating gives CASSWGQGAYHEQYF.

The V call is TRBV5-1, the J call TRBJ2-5; 9 bases are shared with TRBD1. The junction had 6 bases not matched to a gene; V was cut back by 4 bases and J by 2 bases. CDR3 size: 15 residues. Germline loops: CDR1 SGHRS, CDR2 YFSETQ. The CDR3 sequence is CASSRTGVRQETQYF. The CDR3 DNA sequence: TGCGCCAGCAGCAGGACAGGGGTCCGTCAAGAGACCCAGTACTTC.

The J gene is TRBJ1-6, the V gene TRBV7-9; D is ambiguous. This CDR3 has 14 residues. Germline V gene sequence: CDR1 SEHNR, CDR2 FQNEAQ (reference sequence). Trimming removed 3 bases from V and 5 bases from J, with 8 bases in between. CDR3 DNA sequence: TGTGCCAGCAGCTTTAATACGGATAATTCACCCCTCCACTTT. This codes for CASSFNTDNSPLHF.

The chain combines TRBV7-2 with TRBJ1-2, with 10 bases that match TRBD1. The CDR3 runs to 14 residues. Trimming at V came to 5 bases and at J to 6 bases, leaving 6 bases not matched to a gene. The germline gives CDR1 SGHTA, CDR2 FQGNSA. CDR3 loop: CASSGRQGAHGYTF. CDR3 bases: TGTGCCAGCAGCGGCCGACAGGGGGCGCATGGCTACACCTTC.

This sequence joins TRBV4-1 and TRBJ1-3, with a possible D match to TRBD1 (5 bases). The germline V gene has CDR1 MGHRA and CDR2 YSYEKL. The CDR3 sequence is 15 residues long. Trimming cost V 1 base and J 1 base, with 8 bases left between them. CDR3 sequence: CASSQGGGSGNTIYF. In DNA, the CDR3 is TGCGCCAGCAGCCAAGGGGGCGGATCTGGAAACACCATATATTTT.